This TCR beta chain was profiled in a study of T-cell reconstitution after alpha-beta-depleted transplantation in children. The V end lost 4 bases, the J end lost 3 bases, and 9 bases lay between the germline ends. The CDR3 contains 14 residues. Preparation of the TCRbeta library involved a method that used unique molecular identifiers. TCRdb used MiXCR to reprocess the PCR reads, holding one entry per CDR3 protein. The table includes about 980,000 distinct CDR3 sequences, 25% to 30% detected once. The V call is TRBV12-3 or TRBV12-4, the J call TRBJ2-2; D unclear. The sample consisted of PBMCs, mostly from graft donor cells, taken 360 days after TCRalphabeta/CD19-depleted stem cell transplant. This TCR came from a boy under two years old who had a stem cell transplant for SCID, so the T cells may come from the graft donor. CDR3 bases: TGTGCCAGCAGTTATGGGGTATACACCGGGGAGCTGTTTTTT. It encodes CASSYGVYTGELFF.